The TCR beta chain described here comes from a study of T-cell reconstitution after alpha-beta-depleted transplantation in children. The table lists this clonotype with many counts. The antigen remains unidentified. Library preparation (for TCRbeta) was performed with unique molecular identifiers. One entry per CDR3 protein, called by TCRdb with MiXCR from the PCR reads. The data hold roughly 150,000 distinct CDR3 sequences, with approximately 12% observed a single time. The CDR3 runs 13 residues. V lost 6 bases, J lost 4 bases, and 12 bases lay in between. Germline lookup yields CDR1 MNHNY and CDR2 SVGAGI (reference sequence). General study points: By about two months after transplant, alpha-beta T cells reportedly arose from several hundred graft clones that had expanded.

The specimen was PBMCs, collected before TCRalphabeta/CD19-depleted stem cell transplant. The chain carries TRBV6-6 and TRBJ1-1; unclear D gene. The sequence was obtained from a boy aged 2 to 10 with acute myeloid leukemia, due to receive a stem cell transplant. This CDR3 reads CASSRAVGTEAFF. The CDR3 DNA reads as TGTGCCAGCAGCCGTGCAGTAGGCACTGAAGCTTTCTTT.